The rows below give T cell receptor beta chains drawn from one sample of a study of OX40 agonist ivuxolimab in advanced cancers. Measured with immunoSEQ multiplex PCR; TCRdb has only the in-frame clones, and not every one. Here the sample spans 45,000 to 60,000 clones, roughly nine tenths being singletons. Sequencing used CD4+ or CD8+ T cells sorted from blood, obtained in a trial of the OX40 agonist ivuxolimab. The origin of the receptors is an adult with an advanced solid tumor such as melanoma, head and neck, liver or kidney cancer. CDR3s include the opening cysteine and the closing phenylalanine or tryptophan. A D gene is named only where the DNA matches it firmly. The size field is filled for only some rows; it gives once, few, many or a size class.

>16|.|TRBJ2-1|TRBV6-1|TRBD2
TGTGCCAGCAGTGCCCTCATAGCGGGAATGGGCAATGAGCAGTTCTTC
CASSALIAGMGNEQFF
>16|.|TRBJ1-3|TRBV6-5|.
TGTGCCAGCAGTTTGACAACAGGGTTAGCTGGAAACACCATATATTTT
CASSLTTGLAGNTIYF
>16|once|TRBJ2-7|TRBV5-1|.
TGCGCCAGCAGCTTGGTATCACAGGGACCCTTGGACGAGCAGTACTTC
CASSLVSQGPLDEQYF
>14|.|TRBJ2-7|TRBV4-3|.
TGCGCCAGCAGTCCGGGTAGGGGAGCCTACGAGCAGTACTTC
CASSPGRGAYEQYF
>14|.|TRBJ1-1|TRBV4-1|TRBD1
TGCGCCAGCAGCCTAGGGACAGGAACCACTGAAGCTTTCTTT
CASSLGTGTTEAFF
>15|once|TRBJ2-3|TRBV7-6|TRBD1
TGTGCCAGCAGCTTGGGACAGGGGGACACAGATACGCAGTATTTT
CASSLGQGDTDTQYF
>14|.|TRBJ2-5|TRBV5-1|TRBD1
TGCGCCAGCAGCTCGGGGGACAGGCAAGAGACCCAGTACTTC
CASSSGDRQETQYF
>14|.|TRBJ2-2|TRBV4-2|.
TGTGCCAGCAGCCAAGATAGAGACACCGGGGAGCTGTTTTTT
CASSQDRDTGELFF
>14|.|TRBJ2-3|TRBV30|TRBD2
TGTGCCTGGAGTGTCGGGGGGGCGTTGGATACGCAGTATTTT
CAWSVGGALDTQYF
>16|.|TRBJ2-5|TRBV25-1|.
TGTGCCAGCAGTGAATGGTTCTTTGGGGGCCAAGAGACCCAGTACTTC
CASSEWFFGGQETQYF
>15|once|TRBJ2-7|TRBV7-2|TRBD1
TGTGCCAGGAGCCAACACAGGGGTAAGTCCTACGAGCAGTACTTC
CARSQHRGKSYEQYF